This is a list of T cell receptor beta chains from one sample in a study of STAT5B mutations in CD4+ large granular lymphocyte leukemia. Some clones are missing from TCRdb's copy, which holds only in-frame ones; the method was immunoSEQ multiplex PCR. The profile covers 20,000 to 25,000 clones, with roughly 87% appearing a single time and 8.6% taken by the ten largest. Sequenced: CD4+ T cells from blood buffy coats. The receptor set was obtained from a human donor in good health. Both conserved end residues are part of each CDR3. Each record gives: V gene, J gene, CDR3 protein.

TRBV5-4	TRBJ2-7	CASSMGRRPYEQYF
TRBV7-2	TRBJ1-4	CASRKDRGGEKLFF
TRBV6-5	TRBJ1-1	CASSRLNTEAFF
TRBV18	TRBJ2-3	CASSPGQGSGDTQYF
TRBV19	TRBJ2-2	CASTMTTGELFF
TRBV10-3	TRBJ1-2	CAISESGGREDGYTF
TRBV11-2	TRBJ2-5	CASSLGHGTARPGTQYF
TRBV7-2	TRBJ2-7	CASSLRGNPYEQYF
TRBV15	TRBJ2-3	CATSRASGQLTDTQYF
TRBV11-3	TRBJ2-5	CASSSDRYQETQYF
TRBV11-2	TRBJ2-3	CASSPNKRGPMGTQYF
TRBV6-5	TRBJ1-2	CASSWDRGGYGYTF
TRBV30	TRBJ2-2	CAWAPTNTGKLFF
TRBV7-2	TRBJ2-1	CASSSGRNHNEQFF
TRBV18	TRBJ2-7	CASSRRTDYEQYF
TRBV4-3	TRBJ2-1	CASSHSMTSGRLNEQFF
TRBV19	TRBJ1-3	CASSIGNSGNTIYF
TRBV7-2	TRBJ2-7	CASSPVSGQLGLEQYF
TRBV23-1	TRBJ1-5	CASSQGPQEHSNQPQHF
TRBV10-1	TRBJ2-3	CASSQETSTDTQYF
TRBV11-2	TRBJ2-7	CASSFKSWTGNSYEQYF
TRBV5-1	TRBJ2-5	CASSLNPQGQQETQYF
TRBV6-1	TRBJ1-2	CASRENQGAKSYTF
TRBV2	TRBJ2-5	CASRAQPNQETQYF
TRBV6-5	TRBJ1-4	CASSPQGGFGKLFF